What follows are 22 T cell receptor beta chains derived from one specimen sequenced in a study of technical replicates of blood from a few donors. The assay was immunoSEQ multiplex PCR, and TCRdb's table has in-frame clones only and misses some. The repertoire consists of 65,000 to 95,000 clones, with approximately 97% occurring once and the leading ten covering approximately 0.18%. The sequenced material came from T cells isolated from PBMCs. Every receptor here comes from a human donor in good health.

V usage is TRBV5-1 and J usage is TRBJ1-6; D is uncertain. Germline CDR1 SGHRS, CDR2 YFSETQ. Deletions cut 0 bases from V and 9 bases from J, with 13 bases between. This CDR3 has 15 amino acids. CDR3 sequence: CASSLEARRGSPLHF. DNA of the CDR3: TGCGCCAGCAGCTTGGAGGCCCGGCGGGGTTCACCCCTCCACTTT.

This sequence joins TRBV5-6 and TRBJ2-5, with D possibly TRBD2 on 5 matching bases. CDR3 length: 16 amino acids. The V end lost 2 bases, the J end lost 2 bases, and 16 bases lay between the germline ends. Per germline, CDR1 SGHDT and CDR2 YYEEEE. In DNA, the CDR3 is TGTGCCAGCAGCTTTTCGACGGAGGCCCCACAAGAGACCCAGTACTTC. It is translated as CASSFSTEAPQETQYF.

The CDR3 nucleotides read TGCAGCGTTGTGGACAGAACGAACACTGAAGCTTTCTTT. Residues: CSVVDRTNTEAFF. The chain joins TRBV29-1 to TRBJ1-1; D might be TRBD1 (6 bases). Germline V gene data show CDR1 as SQVTM and CDR2 as ANQGSEA. The germline V and J ends were trimmed by 4 bases and 1 base, with 10 bases remaining between them. The CDR3 spans 13 residues.

V and J are TRBV2 and TRBJ1-2; D possibly corresponds to TRBD1 (5 bases). The CDR3 covers 13 residues. Trimming stripped 5 bases from V and 4 bases from J, with 11 bases between. Germline values: CDR1 SNHLY, CDR2 FYNNEI. The CDR3 sequence: CASSQDSSYGYTF. CDR3 coding DNA: TGTGCCAGCAGTCAAGACAGCAGCTATGGCTACACCTTC.

The V call is TRBV6-5, the J call TRBJ1-1; no definite D call. CDR1 is MNHEY and CDR2 is SVGAGI in the germline V gene. V lost 10 bases to trimming and J lost 4 bases, with 10 bases between them. The length of the CDR3 is 11 residues. This CDR3 is CATLRSTEAFF. DNA for the CDR3: TGTGCCACACTTCGGAGCACTGAAGCTTTCTTT.

The rearrangement uses TRBV14 and TRBJ2-5; 9 positions match TRBD2. This CDR3 region has 15 residues. CDR1 and CDR2 (germline): SGHDN, FVKESK. After removal of 4 bases from V and 4 bases from J, the junction contained 7 bases not matched to a gene. The CDR3: CASSPQGGRGETQYF. The CDR3, as DNA: TGTGCCAGCAGCCCGCAGGGCGGGAGGGGAGAGACCCAGTACTTC.

CDR3 protein: CASSLGVDFLAKNIQYF. DNA for the CDR3: TGTGCCAGCAGCTTAGGAGTGGACTTTTTAGCCAAAAACATTCAGTACTTC. The V and J genes are TRBV7-6 and TRBJ2-4, with D perhaps TRBD2 (5 bases). V lost 1 base, J lost 0 bases, and 13 bases lay in between. The CDR3 spans 17 residues. The V gene's germline CDR1 is SGHVS and CDR2 FNYEAQ.

The J gene is TRBJ2-2, the V gene TRBV10-1, with D hard to call. With 8 bases removed from V and 1 base from J, the gap between germline ends came to 29 bases. The CDR3 loop spans 20 amino acids. Germline-derived CDR1 and CDR2 are WNHNN and SYGVQD (reference sequence). The DNA of the CDR3 is TGCGCCAGCCCGCCATATCCCCCAAAATGCTGGCTCCTGAACACCGGGGAGCTGTTTTTT. It is translated as CASPPYPPKCWLLNTGELFF.

The CDR3 reads CASSLGRDGISGNTIYF. In nucleotides, the CDR3 is TGTGCCAGCAGCTTGGGCAGGGATGGGATCTCTGGAAACACCATATATTTT. This sequence joins TRBV5-4 and TRBJ1-3; D is possibly TRBD1 (5 bases). This CDR3 comprises 17 residues. Germline loops: CDR1 SGHNT, CDR2 YYREEE (reference sequence). Trimming took off 0 bases at V and 0 bases at J, with 13 bases between the two ends.

V gene TRBV6-1 combines with J gene TRBJ2-2; D might be TRBD2 (6 bases). The V end lost 4 bases, the J end lost 3 bases, and 15 bases lay between the germline ends. This CDR3 is 16 amino acids long. CDR1 and CDR2 (germline): MNHNS, SASEGT. Here the CDR3 DNA reads TGTGCCAGCAGTGTTGTGGGGTGGAGGGACACCGGGGAGCTGTTTTTT. This translates into CASSVVGWRDTGELFF.

This clone showed up just once. This chain joins TRBV14 and TRBJ1-2; 8 bases match TRBD1. CDR1 SGHDN and CDR2 FVKESK come from the germline V gene. V was pared by 4 bases and J by 8 bases, with 15 bases of the junction left unmatched. The CDR3 has 16 amino acids. Here the CDR3 DNA reads TGTGCCAGCAGCCCCCCCGGAGCAGGGGGCGCGAGGGGCTACACCTTC. It specifies CASSPPGAGGARGYTF. The full variable domain, with the rest looked up from reference TRBV14 and TRBJ1-2, is EAGVTQFPSHSVIEKGQTVTLRCDPISGHDNLYWYRRVMGKEIKFLLHFVKESKQDESGMPNNRFLAERTGGTYSTLKVQPAELEDSGVYFCASSPPGAGGARGYTFGSGTRLTVV.

The chain joins TRBV7-6 to TRBJ1-1; D remains ambiguous. V was trimmed by 3 bases and J by 7 bases, leaving 9 bases between them. The CDR3 totals 12 residues. Per germline, CDR1 SGHVS and CDR2 FNYEAQ. The CDR3 protein is CASSFYEGEAFF. As DNA, the CDR3 is TGTGCCAGCAGCTTCTACGAGGGTGAAGCTTTCTTT.

The chain has TRBV7-8 and TRBJ1-5, with TRBD1 as a possible D gene (5 bases). V lost 1 base, J lost 4 bases, and 17 bases lay in between. The CDR3 is made up of 17 amino acids. Germline-derived CDR1 and CDR2 are SGHVS and FQNEAQ. The CDR3 region is CASSLEIGTGDNQPQHF. CDR3 coding DNA: TGTGCCAGCAGCTTAGAGATAGGAACAGGCGATAATCAGCCCCAGCATTTT.

The chain couples TRBV4-1 to TRBJ1-2; D is ambiguous. Trimming left V 2 bases short and J 4 bases short, with 17 bases between. CDR3 length: 16 amino acids. Looked up from germline, CDR1 is MGHRA and CDR2 is YSYEKL. This CDR3 reads CASSQTRGSTGYGYTF. The CDR3 DNA sequence: TGCGCCAGCAGCCAAACTCGCGGGTCGACCGGCTATGGCTACACCTTC.

This clone was detected only once. The chain employs TRBV5-6 and TRBJ1-5, with D unclear. CDR3 size: 14 residues. Looked up from germline, CDR1 is SGHDT and CDR2 is YYEEEE. V lost 0 bases and J lost 11, with 15 bases in between. For the CDR3, the DNA is TGTGCCAGCAGCTTGGTCGGTAGTGGTGCATCCCAGCATTTT. Protein: CASSLVGSGASQHF.

CDR3 nucleotides: TGTGCCAGTGGGACTAGCGGGGGTGAGCAGTTCTTC. This translates into CASGTSGGEQFF. The chain recombines TRBV27 with TRBJ2-1; 14 bases are a match to TRBD2. From germline, CDR1 is MNHEY and CDR2 SMNVEV (reference sequence). The V gene end was trimmed by 9 bases and the J gene end by 9 bases; junction bases not matched to a gene: 1. CDR3 length equals 12 residues.

This clone was counted once. The chain links TRBV5-1 to TRBJ1-4, with 10 bases aligning to TRBD1. Looked up from germline, CDR1 is SGHRS and CDR2 is YFSETQ. Unmatched junction bases numbered 10, after V lost 3 bases and J lost 8 bases. This CDR3 region has 16 residues. Written as DNA, the CDR3 is TGCGCCAGCAGCTCCGGGACAGGGGCGTGGGACGAAAAACTGTTTTTT. Amino acid sequence: CASSSGTGAWDEKLFF.

This clone was seen a single time. This sequence joins TRBV28 and TRBJ2-5; D is unclear. Looked up from germline, CDR1 is MDHEN and CDR2 is SYDVKM. V lost 2 bases and J 5 bases, leaving 9 bases between the germline ends. The CDR3 covers 13 residues. The CDR3 reads CASSLAQRETQYF. Written as DNA, the CDR3 is TGTGCCAGCAGTTTAGCTCAGAGGGAGACCCAGTACTTC.

This sequence joins TRBV9 and TRBJ1-1; D unresolved. Trimming took off 2 bases at V and 1 base at J, with 12 bases between the two ends. This CDR3 spans 15 amino acids. Germline V gene data show CDR1 as SGDLS and CDR2 as YYNGEE. The DNA of the CDR3 is TGTGCCAGCAGCGTCGGTATCGGGGAGAACACTGAAGCTTTCTTT. This translates into CASSVGIGENTEAFF.

This chain connects TRBV30 to TRBJ2-5, with 7 bases that match TRBD2. The CDR3 is made up of 17 amino acids. CDR1 is GTSNPN and CDR2 is SVGIG in the germline V gene (reference sequence). The junction had 12 bases not matched to a gene; V was cut back by 2 bases and J by 0 bases. CDR3 bases: TGTGCCTGGAGTCGGATCTTGGGGCGGGGGAACCAAGAGACCCAGTACTTC. Protein sequence: CAWSRILGRGNQETQYF.

V usage is TRBV5-1 and J usage is TRBJ2-1; 7 bases are a match to TRBD2. CDR1 is SGHRS and CDR2 is YFSETQ in the germline V gene. CDR3 length: 17 residues. With V trimmed by 0 bases and J by 5 bases, 11 bases remained unmatched. DNA for the CDR3: TGCGCCAGCAGCTTGGGGCGGGGGAGCCCCTCTCACAATGAGCAGTTCTTC. Translation gives CASSLGRGSPSHNEQFF.

The chain uses TRBV21-1 and TRBJ2-1; the table names TRBD2, a call not compared with the DNA. TRBV21-1 is a pseudogene segment. The CDR3 is 13 residues long. The CDR3 DNA reads TGTGTAATAGCGGGGCTTATCTACAATGAGCAGTTCTTC. The encoded protein is CVIAGLIYNEQFF.